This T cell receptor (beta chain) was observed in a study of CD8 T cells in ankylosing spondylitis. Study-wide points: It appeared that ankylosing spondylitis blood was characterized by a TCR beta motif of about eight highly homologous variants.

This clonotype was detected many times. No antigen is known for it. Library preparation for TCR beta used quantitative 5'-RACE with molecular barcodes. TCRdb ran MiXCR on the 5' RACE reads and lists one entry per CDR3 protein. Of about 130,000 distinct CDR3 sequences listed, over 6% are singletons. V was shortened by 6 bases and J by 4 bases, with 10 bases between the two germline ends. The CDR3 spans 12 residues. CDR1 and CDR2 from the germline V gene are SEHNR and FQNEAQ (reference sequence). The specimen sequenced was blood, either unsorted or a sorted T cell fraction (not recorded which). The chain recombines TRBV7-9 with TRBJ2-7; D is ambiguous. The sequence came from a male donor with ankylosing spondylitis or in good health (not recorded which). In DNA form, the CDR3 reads TGTGCCAGCAGTTTGAGACGTTACGAGCAGTACTTC. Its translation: CASSLRRYEQYF.